Following are 18 T cell receptor beta chains from one sample sequenced in a study of blood T cell repertoires in COVID-19 (dated by TCRdb to 2018 to 2021). To prepare the library, the immunoSEQ multiplex PCR assay was applied. The table comes from immuneACCESS by way of TCRdb, which keeps in-frame sequences with V and J called. Part of the clones is missing from these tables; in studies checked, under half for an unresolved V gene and the rest for unknown reasons. This sample lists about 260,000 clones; approximately 87% were detected once. The biggest ten clones account for about 1.6% of the sample. Sequencing was done on a sample of peripheral blood. The receptors derive from a woman aged 40 to 49 who had recovered from COVID-19.

With regard to this clone: Possible read error: a much larger clone is one base away. Other DNA sequences in the same sample also yield this CDR3. The chain employs TRBV27 and TRBJ1-5; no reliable D call. The V end lost 4 bases, the J end lost 4 bases, and 5 bases lay between the germline ends. Germline V gene sequence: CDR1 MNHEY, CDR2 SMNVEV (reference sequence). The CDR3 has 12 residues. Written as DNA, the CDR3 is TGTGCCAGCAGTTCCCAGAATCAGCCCCAGCATTTT. Translation: CASSSQNQPQHF.

V gene TRBV6-1 combines with J gene TRBJ2-7; D possibly corresponds to TRBD1 (6 bases). The germline V gene has CDR1 MNHNS and CDR2 SASEGT. The CDR3 is 14 amino acids. V lost 1 base to trimming and J lost 5 bases, with 12 bases between them. CDR3 bases: TGTGCCAGCAGTGAAGTCGGCAGGGGCGACGAGCAGTACTTC. Translated, it gives CASSEVGRGDEQYF.

The chain combines TRBV6-2 or TRBV6-3 with TRBJ1-1; 9 bases fit TRBD1. The V gene's germline CDR1 is MNHEY and CDR2 SVGEGT. With 5 bases clipped from V and 5 bases from J, the junction kept 9 bases outside the gene matches. The CDR3 is 15 residues long. In nucleotides, the CDR3 is TGTGCCAGCAGTGCGAACAGGGGGCGAGGTACTGAAGCTTTCTTT. Its protein product is CASSANRGRGTEAFF.

This clone appeared a single time. V is TRBV2 and J is TRBJ2-7; D possibly corresponds to TRBD2 (5 bases). The V gene lost 6 bases and the J gene lost 6 bases, with 15 bases spanning the gap. Germline CDR1 and CDR2: SNHLY and FYNNEI. The CDR3 has 13 residues. The chain's CDR3 is CASSDRRISEQYF. DNA of the CDR3: TGTGCCAGCAGCGACCGGAGGATCAGCGAGCAGTACTTC.

This sequence joins TRBV5-1 and TRBJ2-7, with a possible D match to TRBD1 (6 bases). Germline values: CDR1 SGHRS, CDR2 YFSETQ. The CDR3 covers 14 residues. V was trimmed by 2 bases and J by 3 bases, leaving 12 bases between them. The CDR3 DNA follows: TGCGCCAGCAGCTTACCGGGACACCTCTACGAGCAGTACTTC. This translates into CASSLPGHLYEQYF. The full variable domain, with the rest looked up from reference TRBV5-1 and TRBJ2-7, is KAGVTQTPRYLIKTRGQQVTLSCSPISGHRSVSWYQQTPGQGLQFLFEYFSETQRNKGNFPGRFSGRQFSNSRSEMNVSTLELGDSALYLCASSLPGHLYEQYFGPGTRLTVT.

The chain is built from TRBV4-3 and TRBJ1-6, with D possibly matching TRBD1 (6 bases). The germline V gene has CDR1 LGHNA and CDR2 YSLEER. The CDR3 runs to 16 residues. Trimming shortened V by 5 bases and J by 9 bases, and 20 bases separated the two germline ends. CDR3 coding DNA: TGCGCCAGCAGCGCCGAGCCTACAGGGCATCGTTCACCCCTCCACTTT. Translation gives CASSAEPTGHRSPLHF.

The V call is TRBV4-3, the J call TRBJ1-4; the D gene is possibly TRBD1 (6 bases). V was clipped by 3 bases and J by 3 bases, with 11 bases between them. From germline, CDR1 is LGHNA and CDR2 YSLEER. The CDR3 consists of 15 residues. The CDR3 region has the DNA TGCGCCAGCAGCCACCTAAGGACAGCTAATGAAAAACTGTTTTTT. Residues: CASSHLRTANEKLFF.

The chain carries TRBV28 and TRBJ2-7; 10 nucleotides align to TRBD1. CDR1 and CDR2 from the germline V gene are MDHEN and SYDVKM. The length of the CDR3 is 15 residues. V shed 5 bases, J shed 3 bases, and the junction held 7 bases outside the gene matches. The CDR3, as DNA: TGTGCCAGCAGTCAGACAGGGGGCAGGGACTACGAGCAGTACTTC. This translates into CASSQTGGRDYEQYF. Using reference TRBV28 and TRBJ2-7 for the parts outside the CDR3, the full variable domain is DVKVTQSSRYLVKRTGEKVFLECVQDMDHENMFWYRQDPGLGLRLIYFSYDVKMKEKGDIPEGYSVSREKKERFSLILESASTNQTSMYLCASSQTGGRDYEQYFGPGTRLTVT.

This chain uses TRBV6-5 with TRBJ1-1, with D perhaps TRBD1 (6 bases). The CDR3 covers 11 residues. CDR1 is MNHEY and CDR2 is SVGAGI in the germline V gene. V gave up 8 bases and J gave up 4 bases, with 8 bases separating them. The CDR3 loop reads CASVGGTEAFF. In DNA form, the CDR3 reads TGTGCCAGCGTAGGGGGCACTGAAGCTTTCTTT.

This clone has more than one count but fewer than ten. This chain connects TRBV6-5 to TRBJ1-6, with D unresolved. The CDR3 length is 12 residues. The germline gives CDR1 MNHEY, CDR2 SVGAGI. V was trimmed by 2 bases and J by 9 bases, leaving 5 bases between them. As DNA, the CDR3 is TGTGCCAGCAGTTACGGAGGTTCACCCCTCCACTTT. Translated, it gives CASSYGGSPLHF.

The chain employs TRBV2 and TRBJ1-2; D not certain. The V end was cut by 3 bases, the J end by 6 bases, with 11 bases between. Germline CDR1 and CDR2: SNHLY and FYNNEI. There are 13 residues in the CDR3. In nucleotides, the CDR3 is TGTGCCAGCAGTGACAGGTTCGTGGATGGCTACACCTTC. This gives the protein CASSDRFVDGYTF. The variable domain in full, completed from reference TRBV2 and TRBJ1-2, reads EPEVTQTPSHQVTQMGQEVILRCVPISNHLYFYWYRQILGQKVEFLVSFYNNEISEKSEIFDDQFSVERPDGSNFTLKIRSTKLEDSAMYFCASSDRFVDGYTFGSGTRLTVV.

The chain combines TRBV2 with TRBJ1-5; D perhaps matches TRBD1 (6 bases). Trimming pared 7 bases from V and 6 bases from J, leaving 10 bases between. The germline gives CDR1 SNHLY, CDR2 FYNNEI. This CDR3 is built from 12 residues. The CDR3 nucleotides are TGTGCCAGCACAGGGGTTGGTCAGCCCCAGCATTTT. Translation: CASTGVGQPQHF.

The V and J genes are TRBV7-2 and TRBJ1-5, with a possible D match to TRBD1 (5 bases). The CDR3 loop spans 13 amino acids. V gave up 1 base and J gave up 6 bases, with 7 bases separating them. Germline V CDR1 and CDR2: SGHTA, FQGNSA. The CDR3 loop reads CASSLDGGQPQHF. CDR3 DNA sequence: TGTGCCAGCAGCTTAGACGGGGGTCAGCCCCAGCATTTT. Full variable domain (missing parts from reference TRBV7-2 and TRBJ1-5): GAGVSQSPSNKVTEKGKDVELRCDPISGHTALYWYRQSLGQGLEFLIYFQGNSAPDKSGLPSDRFSAERTGGSVSTLTIQRTQQEDSAVYLCASSLDGGQPQHFGDGTRLSIL.

The V gene is TRBV5-4, the J gene TRBJ1-6; TRBD1 agrees at 7 bases. The CDR3 runs 14 residues. V lost 0 bases to trimming and J lost 8 bases; unmatched junction nucleotides: 2. Germline V gene data show CDR1 as SGHNT and CDR2 as YYREEE (reference sequence). This chain's CDR3 is CASSLGQGHSPLHF. CDR3 DNA: TGTGCCAGCAGCTTGGGACAGGGTCATTCACCCCTCCACTTT.

The rearrangement uses TRBV5-1 and TRBJ2-6; perhaps TRBD1 as D (5 bases). The V gene's germline CDR1 is SGHRS and CDR2 YFSETQ. The length of the CDR3 is 17 residues. With 4 bases removed from V and 0 bases from J, the gap between germline ends came to 14 bases. The CDR3 here is CASSPRASSSGANVLTF. DNA of the CDR3: TGCGCCAGCAGCCCCAGGGCTTCAAGCTCTGGGGCCAACGTCCTGACTTTC.

The V and J genes are TRBV11-2 and TRBJ1-6; a weak D match, TRBD1 (6 bases). The CDR3 extends over 13 amino acids. V was cut by 6 bases and J by 7 bases, with 10 bases left in between. Germline V gives CDR1 SGHAT, CDR2 FQNNGV. The CDR3 spells CASRGQSNSPLHF. Here the CDR3 DNA reads TGTGCCAGCAGAGGACAGTCAAATTCACCCCTCCACTTT.

This chain links TRBV4-3 with TRBJ2-7; 9 positions match TRBD1. Germline V gene data show CDR1 as LGHNA and CDR2 as YSLEER. This CDR3 region has 15 residues. V was pared by 0 bases and J by 3 bases, with 3 bases of the junction left unmatched. CDR3: CASSQELGQGYEQYF. DNA of the CDR3: TGCGCCAGCAGCCAAGAACTGGGACAGGGCTACGAGCAGTACTTC.

The chain joins TRBV6-5 to TRBJ2-2; D remains unclear. V was clipped by 2 bases and J by 6 bases, with 16 bases between them. CDR1 and CDR2 from the germline V gene are MNHEY and SVGAGI. The CDR3 has 16 residues. This CDR3 reads CASSYPKPTEPGELFF. In DNA, the CDR3 is TGTGCCAGCAGTTACCCCAAACCCACAGAGCCCGGGGAGCTGTTTTTT.